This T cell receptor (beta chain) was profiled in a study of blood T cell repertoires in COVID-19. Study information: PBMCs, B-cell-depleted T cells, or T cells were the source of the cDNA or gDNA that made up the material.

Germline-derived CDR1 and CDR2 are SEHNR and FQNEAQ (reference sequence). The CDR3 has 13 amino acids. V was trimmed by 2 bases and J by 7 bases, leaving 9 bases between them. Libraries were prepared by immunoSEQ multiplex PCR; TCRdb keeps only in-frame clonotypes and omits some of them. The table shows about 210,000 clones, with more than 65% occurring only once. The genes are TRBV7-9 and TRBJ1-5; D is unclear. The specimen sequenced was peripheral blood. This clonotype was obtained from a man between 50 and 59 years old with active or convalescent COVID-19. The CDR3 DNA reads TGTGCCAGCAGCTTAAGCTCCAGGCAGCCCCAGCATTTT. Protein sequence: CASSLSSRQPQHF.